The present TCR beta chain was sequenced within a study of cytomegalovirus exposure and HLA in healthy donors. The overall study: A preliminary data release comprised tens of millions of unique TCRs obtained from HLA-typed donors. Whole-study results and caveats: TCR beta chains numbering approximately 150 were designated cytomegalovirus-associated. It was reported that TCR beta sequences correctly inferred the HLA-A and HLA-B alleles for most subjects.

This clone was detected a few times. Antigen: not known. This PCR relied on a set of 60 Vbeta primers and 13 Jbeta primers. Using immunoSEQ multiplex PCR, the repertoire was profiled, and TCRdb retains in-frame clones only, with some absent. This table has about 60,000 clones, about 67% appearing once. J lost 6 bases, V lost 6 bases, and 6 bases had no gene match. CDR1 and CDR2 (germline): SNHLY, FYNNEI. The CDR3 loop spans 13 amino acids. Sequencing used PBMCs. The chain joins TRBV2 to TRBJ1-2; 8 nucleotides match TRBD1. The clonotype originates from a man aged 35 to 55 in good health and CMV-seropositive. CDR3 bases: TGTGCCAGCAGCGCGACAGGGGCCCATGGCTACACCTTC. Amino acid sequence: CASSATGAHGYTF.